Each of the 21 T cell receptor beta chains below was sequenced from the same sample in a study of blood T cells in healthy people across ages. Primed by a sample-barcoded 5' primer and a J-beta primer mix, a second PCR proceeded for 7 to 11 cycles. TCRdb re-called the 5' RACE reads through MiXCR, storing one row per CDR3 protein. The table lists about 680,000 distinct CDR3 sequences, 49% of them singletons. The specimen was blood. The receptors stem from a woman aged 60-75 years in good health.

The chain carries TRBV6-2 or TRBV6-3 and TRBJ2-1; D not certain. V gave up 8 bases and J gave up 3 bases, with 17 bases separating them. The CDR3 loop spans 15 amino acids. Germline V gene lookup returns CDR1 MNHEY and CDR2 SVGEGT. The CDR3 bases are TGTGCCAGCCGACCAAGACTCAACAACTACAATGAGCAGTTCTTC. Protein: CASRPRLNNYNEQFF.

The V gene is TRBV13, the J gene TRBJ2-2; D call uncertain. V gave up 5 bases and J gave up 6 bases, with 10 bases separating them. CDR1 is PRHDT and CDR2 is FYEKMQ in the germline V gene (reference sequence). The CDR3 is 13 residues long. The CDR3 DNA sequence: TGTGCCAGCAGCATCCGTGGGCCCGGGGAGCTGTTTTTT. The encoded protein is CASSIRGPGELFF.

Only a few counts were recorded for this clonotype. The chain links TRBV11-1 to TRBJ2-5; D might be TRBD1 (5 bases). CDR3 length: 16 residues. Germline CDR1 and CDR2: SGHAT and FQDESV (reference sequence). The V end was cut by 5 bases, the J end by 0 bases, with 16 bases between. The CDR3 nucleotides read TGTGCCAGCAGCAGAGCGTCAGACAGCGACCAAGAGACCCAGTACTTC. It translates to CASSRASDSDQETQYF. The whole variable domain, filled in from reference TRBV11-1 and TRBJ2-5, reads EAEVAQSPRYKITEKSQAVAFWCDPISGHATLYWYRQILGQGPELLVQFQDESVVDDSQLPKDRFSAERLKGVDSTLKIQPAELGDSAMYLCASSRASDSDQETQYFGPGTRLLVL.

This clonotype was detected a few times. The chain couples TRBV7-2 to TRBJ1-2; D is unresolved. The CDR3 spans 13 residues. The germline V gene encodes CDR1 SGHTA and CDR2 FQGNSA. Trimming took 1 base from V and 4 from J, leaving 7 bases between them. CDR3 amino acids: CASSLESAYGYTF. The CDR3 nucleotides are TGTGCCAGCAGCTTAGAGTCCGCCTATGGCTACACCTTC.

This chain connects TRBV7-3 to TRBJ2-3, with D perhaps TRBD2 (5 bases). V gave up 5 bases and J gave up 10 bases, with 22 bases separating them. The CDR3 is 15 residues long. Germline V gene data show CDR1 as SGHTA and CDR2 as FQGTGA. The CDR3 DNA follows: TGTGCCAGCAGCGTCCAGAGGGCCCCCCTTTTCGCGCAGTATTTT. This translates into CASSVQRAPLFAQYF.

This chain links TRBV29-1 with TRBJ1-4, with D possibly matching TRBD1 (5 bases). Germline lookup yields CDR1 SQVTM and CDR2 ANQGSEA. V lost 5 bases to trimming and J lost 7 bases, with 11 bases between them. The CDR3 extends over 12 amino acids. The CDR3 nucleotides are TGCAGCGTTAGCTTTGGGGGTGAAAAACTGTTTTTT. This sequence encodes CSVSFGGEKLFF. Together with reference TRBV29-1 and TRBJ1-4, the CDR3 gives the full variable domain: SAVISQKPSRDICQRGTSLTIQCQVDSQVTMMFWYRQQPGQSLTLIATANQGSEATYESGFVIDKFPISRPNLTFSTLTVSNMSPEDSSIYLCSVSFGGEKLFFGSGTQLSVL.

This chain connects TRBV7-2 to TRBJ2-7, with D hard to call. Germline CDR1 is SGHTA and CDR2 is FQGNSA. CDR3 length equals 17 residues. V lost 2 bases, J lost 2 bases, and 19 bases lay in between. The DNA of the CDR3 is TGTGCCAGCAGCTTAAGGGCCTGGGAACTTGCCCCCTACGAGCAGTACTTC. It is translated as CASSLRAWELAPYEQYF.

The rearrangement uses TRBV6-1 and TRBJ2-1; D uncertain. The end of the DNA fits TRBJ2-7 better, so the J call may be wrong. The CDR3 totals 14 residues. From germline, CDR1 is MNHNS and CDR2 SASEGT. The CDR3 here is CASPLVGSYNEQYF. Written as DNA, the CDR3 is TGTGCCAGCCCGCTCGTGGGATCCTACAATGAGCAGTACTTC.

This clonotype was counted only a few times. V gene TRBV4-2 combines with J gene TRBJ1-3, with D unclear. Germline CDR1 is LGHNA and CDR2 is YNFKEQ. The CDR3 consists of 18 residues. The V gene lost 0 bases and the J gene lost 0 bases, with 15 bases spanning the gap. The CDR3 DNA sequence: TGTGCCAGCAGCCAAGAACCCAGTGGTTTGAGCTCTGGAAACACCATATATTTT. This translates into CASSQEPSGLSSGNTIYF.

The sample holds one count of this clonotype. V is TRBV11-1 and J is TRBJ1-6; D unresolved. V was clipped by 1 base and J by 9 bases, with 10 bases between them. Germline V CDR1 and CDR2: SGHAT, FQDESV (reference sequence). The CDR3 has 14 residues. CDR3 region: CASSLEDDGSPLHF. The CDR3 DNA is TGTGCCAGCAGCTTAGAGGACGATGGTTCACCCCTCCACTTT.

The chain joins TRBV7-6 to TRBJ2-1, with 8 bases lining up with TRBD2. The junction had 10 bases not matched to a gene; V was cut back by 5 bases and J by 4 bases. The CDR3 extends over 16 amino acids. Germline CDR1 SGHVS, CDR2 FNYEAQ. In DNA form, the CDR3 reads TGTGCCAGCAGCAGAGCGGGGGATCCAGCTTACAATGAGCAGTTCTTC. Its translation is CASSRAGDPAYNEQFF.

This chain joins TRBV11-1 and TRBJ2-1; 9 bases match TRBD2. V lost 7 bases to trimming and J lost 8 bases; unmatched junction nucleotides: 9. Looked up from germline, CDR1 is SGHAT and CDR2 is FQDESV (reference sequence). CDR3 length: 14 amino acids. As DNA, the CDR3 is TGTGCCAGCACCGTGGCGGGAGGGCGGGATGAGCAGTTCTTC. This encodes CASTVAGGRDEQFF. Full variable domain (outside the CDR3, taken from reference TRBV11-1 and TRBJ2-1): EAEVAQSPRYKITEKSQAVAFWCDPISGHATLYWYRQILGQGPELLVQFQDESVVDDSQLPKDRFSAERLKGVDSTLKIQPAELGDSAMYLCASTVAGGRDEQFFGPGTRLTVL.

V is TRBV9 and J is TRBJ2-3; 9 bases map to TRBD2. Germline V gene sequence: CDR1 SGDLS, CDR2 YYNGEE. CDR3 length equals 16 residues. V gave up 2 bases and J gave up 0 bases; unmatched junction bases: 4. The CDR3 loop reads CASSVTSGGSTDTQYF. The CDR3 DNA sequence: TGTGCCAGCAGCGTTACAAGCGGGGGGAGCACAGATACGCAGTATTTT.

A few counts support this clonotype. V usage is TRBV28 and J usage is TRBJ2-7; the D gene is possibly TRBD2 (6 bases). The CDR3 totals 13 residues. Trimming stripped 2 bases from V and 5 bases from J, with 10 bases between. Germline V gene lookup returns CDR1 MDHEN and CDR2 SYDVKM. The CDR3 loop reads CASSLPGGNEQYF. In DNA form, the CDR3 reads TGTGCCAGCAGTTTACCTGGCGGGAACGAGCAGTACTTC.

The V gene is TRBV6-5, the J gene TRBJ2-2; D remains ambiguous. This CDR3 is 13 amino acids long. Germline V gene sequence: CDR1 MNHEY, CDR2 SVGAGI. Deletions cut 1 base from V and 4 bases from J, with 4 bases between. The DNA for the CDR3 is TGTGCCAGCAGTTACTGGGGCACCGGGGAGCTGTTTTTT. This gives the protein CASSYWGTGELFF.

V gene TRBV10-3 combines with J gene TRBJ2-1; no clear D. V was clipped by 3 bases and J by 9 bases, with 27 bases between them. From germline, CDR1 is ENHRY and CDR2 SYGVKD. This CDR3 is 18 amino acids long. CDR3 bases: TGTGCCATCAGTGAAAAGGACGGCTCTGGTCTTTTTCTTGGTGAGCAGTTCTTC. It encodes CAISEKDGSGLFLGEQFF.

The chain links TRBV4-3 to TRBJ2-1; 11 bases align to TRBD2. V shed 0 bases, J shed 9 bases, and the junction held 4 bases outside the gene matches. Germline CDR1 is LGHNA and CDR2 is YSLEER. CDR3 length: 15 residues. In DNA, the CDR3 is TGCGCCAGCAGCCAAGAGGGGGGGACTAGCGGTGAGCAGTTCTTC. Its protein is CASSQEGGTSGEQFF.

Notes on this clonotype: This may stem from a read error, because a much larger clone lies one nucleotide away. The chain employs TRBV7-2 and TRBJ2-7; maybe TRBD1 (6 bases). The CDR3 is 15 amino acids. The V end was cut by 5 bases, the J end by 7 bases, with 21 bases between. Germline CDR1 SGHTA, CDR2 FQGNSA. The CDR3 DNA is TGTGCCAGCAGCGTAACCGGACAGTTCTACGATGAGCAGTACTTC. Translation gives CASSVTGQFYDEQYF.

The chain combines TRBV9 with TRBJ2-3; a weak D match, TRBD2 (5 bases). Germline V gene lookup returns CDR1 SGDLS and CDR2 YYNGEE. V was pared by 4 bases and J by 0 bases, with 18 bases between. The CDR3 has 17 residues. CDR3 bases: TGTGCCAGCAGCAGAGGTGGGAGTGCCCCTAGCACAGATACGCAGTATTTT. Residues: CASSRGGSAPSTDTQYF.

This chain uses TRBV25-1 with TRBJ2-5; D ambiguous. Trimming took 6 bases from V and 4 from J, leaving 9 bases between them. The V gene's germline CDR1 is MGHDK and CDR2 SYGVNS. The CDR3 extends over 12 amino acids. The CDR3 DNA is TGTGCCAGCAGAGGCGATACAGAGACCCAGTACTTC. It yields the protein CASRGDTETQYF.

Many counts were recorded for this clonotype. The chain is built from TRBV20-1 and TRBJ2-3; 13 bases agree with TRBD2. The CDR3 totals 14 residues. Germline trimming cut 5 bases from V and 6 bases from J; bases unmatched to any gene: 5. CDR1 and CDR2 (germline): DFQATT, SNEGSKA (reference sequence). CDR3 bases: TGCAGTGCTGGACTAGCGGGGGTGACGGATACGCAGTATTTT. Translating it yields CSAGLAGVTDTQYF.